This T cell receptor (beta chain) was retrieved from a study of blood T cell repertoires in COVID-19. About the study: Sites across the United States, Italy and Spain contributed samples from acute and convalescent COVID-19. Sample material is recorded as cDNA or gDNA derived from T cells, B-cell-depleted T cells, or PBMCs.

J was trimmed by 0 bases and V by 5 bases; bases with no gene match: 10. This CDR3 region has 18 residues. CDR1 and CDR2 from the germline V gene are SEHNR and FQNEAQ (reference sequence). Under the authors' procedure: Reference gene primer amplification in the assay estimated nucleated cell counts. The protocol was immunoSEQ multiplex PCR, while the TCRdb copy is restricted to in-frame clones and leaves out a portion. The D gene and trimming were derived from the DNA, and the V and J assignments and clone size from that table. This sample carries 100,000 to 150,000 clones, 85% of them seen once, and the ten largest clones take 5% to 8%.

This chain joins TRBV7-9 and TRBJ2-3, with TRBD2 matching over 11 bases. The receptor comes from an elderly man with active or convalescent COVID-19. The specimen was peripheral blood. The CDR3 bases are TGTGCCAGCAGCCTGGTAGCGGGAGGGCCGGTAAGCACAGATACGCAGTATTTT. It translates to CASSLVAGGPVSTDTQYF. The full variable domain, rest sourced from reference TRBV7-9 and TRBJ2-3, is DTGVSQNPRHKITKRGQNVTFRCDPISEHNRLYWYRQTLGQGPEFLTYFQNEAQLEKSRLLSDRFSAERPKGSFSTLEIQRTEQGDSAMYLCASSLVAGGPVSTDTQYFGPGTRLTVL.